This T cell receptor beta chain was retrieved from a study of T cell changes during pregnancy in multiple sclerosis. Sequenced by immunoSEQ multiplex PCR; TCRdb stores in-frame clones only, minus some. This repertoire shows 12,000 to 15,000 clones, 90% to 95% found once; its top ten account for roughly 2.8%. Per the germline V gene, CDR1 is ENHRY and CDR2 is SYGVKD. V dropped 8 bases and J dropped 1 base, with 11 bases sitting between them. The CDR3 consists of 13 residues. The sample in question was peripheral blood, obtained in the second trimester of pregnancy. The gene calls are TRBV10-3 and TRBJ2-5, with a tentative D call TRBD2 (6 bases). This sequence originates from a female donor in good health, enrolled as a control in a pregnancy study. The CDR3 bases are TGTGCCATCCTCGACGGGAGCCAAGAGACCCAGTACTTC. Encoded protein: CAILDGSQETQYF.